The TCR beta chain under discussion was sequenced for a study of beta chain features in type 1 diabetes. At the level of the study: Sorted cell examination encompassed under 130 million cells across all samples. The study's findings and limits: Here, the possible influence of HLA type (on TCRB rearrangement) remained unresolved. TCRB CDR3 length was moderately but significantly reduced in all four CD4+ subsets of Type 1 diabetes patients. Across patients, naive, central memory and Treg TCRB repertoires exhibited apparently greater similarity than was observed across healthy donors.

Trimming stripped 3 bases from V and 2 bases from J, with 11 bases between. Germline-derived CDR1 and CDR2 are MDHEN and SYDVKM. CDR3 length: 15 residues. For this clone: Its specificity is not known.

Only one heparinised blood draw was taken per donor, and its volume averaged approximately 0.11 L. The entirety of the isolated RNA underwent reverse transcription, so expressed TCRB transcripts were sequenced. The table came from immunoSEQ multiplex PCR; TCRdb's copy has only in-frame clones and leaves some out. The table lists more than 300,000 clones, 9.6% of them singletons. This TCR was recovered from a man younger than 40 with type 1 diabetes. The sequenced material came from central memory CD4+ T cells from blood. The chain uses TRBV28 and TRBJ2-1; possibly TRBD2 for D (6 bases). CDR3 bases: TGTGCCAGCAGTTTGGGAGGCAGCACCTACAATGAGCAGTTCTTC. It codes for CASSLGGSTYNEQFF. Supplemented by reference TRBV28 and TRBJ2-1, the full variable domain reads DVKVTQSSRYLVKRTGEKVFLECVQDMDHENMFWYRQDPGLGLRLIYFSYDVKMKEKGDIPEGYSVSREKKERFSLILESASTNQTSMYLCASSLGGSTYNEQFFGPGTRLTVL.